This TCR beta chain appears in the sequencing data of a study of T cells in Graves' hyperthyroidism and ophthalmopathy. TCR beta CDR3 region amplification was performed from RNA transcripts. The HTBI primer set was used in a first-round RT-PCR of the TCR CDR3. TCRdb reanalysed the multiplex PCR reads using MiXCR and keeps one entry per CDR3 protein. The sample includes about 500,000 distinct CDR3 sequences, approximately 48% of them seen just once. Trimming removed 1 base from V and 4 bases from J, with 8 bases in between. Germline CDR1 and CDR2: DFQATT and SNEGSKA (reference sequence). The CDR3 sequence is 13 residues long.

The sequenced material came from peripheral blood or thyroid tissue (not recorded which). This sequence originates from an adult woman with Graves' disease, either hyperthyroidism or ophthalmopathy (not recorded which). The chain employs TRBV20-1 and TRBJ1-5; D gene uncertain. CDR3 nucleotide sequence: TGCAGTGCTAGAGTGCAGGTTAATCAGCCCCAGCATTTT. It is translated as CSARVQVNQPQHF.